These 21 T cell receptor beta chains originate from one sample sequenced in a study of human T cells and chemical hapten exposure. Time point of the sample: patch test 1, 2 weeks after DPC sensitization. Treatment here: therapeutic diphenylcyclopropenone sensitization with weekly scalp DPC. One entry per CDR3 protein, called by TCRdb with MiXCR from the RACE reads. The profile shows around 120,000 distinct CDR3 sequences, 12% of them singletons. The material sequenced was whole blood, taken in connection with sensitization to the hapten diphenylcyclopropenone (DPC). The receptors originated from a woman aged 50 to 60 with alopecia areata. Some clones in this sample may be carry-over from other donors' samples.

This clonotype has just a few counts. J is TRBJ2-6 and V is TRBV6-1; weak D call: TRBD1 (6 bases). Germline V gene data show CDR1 as MNHNS and CDR2 as SASEGT. The CDR3 sequence is 16 residues long. V lost 7 bases, J lost 3 bases, and 16 bases lay in between. DNA for the CDR3: TGTGCCAGCATCGCCGCGCGGACAGATGGGGCCAACGTCCTGACTTTC. Translated, it gives CASIAARTDGANVLTF.

This clonotype was detected only a few times. CDR3 nucleotide sequence: TGTGCCAGCAGCTCGGGGACAGGGATTGAAGCTTTCTTT. This sequence encodes CASSSGTGIEAFF. The chain is built from TRBV7-2 and TRBJ1-1; 9 bases are a match to TRBD1. Germline V gene lookup returns CDR1 SGHTA and CDR2 FQGNSA. V was pared by 4 bases and J by 7 bases, with 4 bases of the junction left unmatched. The CDR3 totals 13 residues.

This clonotype was observed many times. The chain recombines TRBV7-9 with TRBJ1-5; no firm D call. CDR3 length: 13 residues. Germline assignment: CDR1 SEHNR and CDR2 FQNEAQ (reference sequence). Trimming pared 3 bases from V and 5 bases from J, leaving 8 bases between. The CDR3 protein is CASSFDFDQPQHF. The CDR3 nucleotides are TGTGCCAGCAGCTTCGACTTTGATCAGCCCCAGCATTTT.

CDR3 residues: CASSRWGDGRLSGANVLTF. The CDR3 coding sequence is TGTGCCAGTAGTAGATGGGGGGACGGACGTCTTTCTGGGGCCAACGTCCTGACTTTC. V usage is TRBV19 and J usage is TRBJ2-6; tentatively, D is TRBD2 (6 bases). CDR1 is LNHDA, CDR2 SQIVND, per germline (reference sequence). Trimming removed 4 bases at V and 1 base at J, with 20 bases between. The CDR3 spans 19 residues.

CDR3 in amino acids: CASSQEGRQPQHF. Here the CDR3 DNA reads TGTGCCAGCAGCCAAGAAGGCCGCCAGCCCCAGCATTTT. The gene calls are TRBV3-1 and TRBJ1-5; D uncertain. Germline V gene data show CDR1 as LGHDT and CDR2 as YNNKEL (reference sequence). This CDR3 contains 13 residues. The V end lost 0 bases, the J end lost 7 bases, and 7 bases lay between the germline ends.

At least ten counts were recorded for this clonotype. J is TRBJ2-1 and V is TRBV7-6; 8 nucleotides align to TRBD2. Germline assignment: CDR1 SGHVS and CDR2 FNYEAQ. The CDR3 runs to 12 residues. After removal of 6 bases from V and 6 bases from J, the junction contained 1 base not matched to a gene. The CDR3 sequence is CASSRGGNEQFF. CDR3 bases: TGTGCCAGCAGTCGGGGGGGCAATGAGCAGTTCTTC. Variable domain in full (rest from reference TRBV7-6 and TRBJ2-1): GAGVSQSPRYKVTKRGQDVALRCDPISGHVSLYWYRQALGQGPEFLTYFNYEAQQDKSGLPNDRFSAERPEGSISTLTIQRTEQRDSAMYRCASSRGGNEQFFGPGTRLTVL.

This clonotype was counted only a few times. The V call is TRBV29-1, the J call TRBJ2-1, with 13 bases lining up with TRBD2. Trimming removed 8 bases from V and 10 bases from J; junction bases left unmatched: 14. The germline CDR1 and CDR2 sequences are SQVTM and ANQGSEA. The CDR3 extends over 15 amino acids. DNA of the CDR3: TGCAGCCCACCCATTTGGACTAGCGGGGGAGGCGAGCAGTTCTTC. Its translation: CSPPIWTSGGGEQFF.

This chain uses TRBV14 with TRBJ1-1; D not resolved. V lost 2 bases and J lost 4, with 5 bases in between. CDR3 length: 12 amino acids. From germline, CDR1 is SGHDN and CDR2 FVKESK. CDR3 sequence (DNA): TGTGCCAGCAGCCAAATGAGCACTGAAGCTTTCTTT. Encoded protein: CASSQMSTEAFF.

V is TRBV7-2 and J is TRBJ1-2; 8 bases agree with TRBD1. The CDR3 is 15 amino acids. V was clipped by 8 bases and J by 5 bases; unmatched bases: 13. Germline V lookup: CDR1 SGHTA, CDR2 FQGNSA. The CDR3 loop reads CASQLQGQASYGYTF. The CDR3 DNA follows: TGTGCCAGCCAACTCCAGGGACAGGCTTCTTATGGCTACACCTTC.

CDR3 sequence: CASSLSAEVGLRYF. The CDR3 coding sequence is TGTGCCAGCAGTTTATCGGCAGAAGTTGGCTTGAGGTACTTC. The rearrangement uses TRBV28 and TRBJ2-4, with D unresolved. The CDR3 is made up of 14 amino acids. Germline V lookup: CDR1 MDHEN, CDR2 SYDVKM. Trimming pared 1 base from V and 15 bases from J, leaving 19 bases between. Looking up the rest from reference TRBV28 and TRBJ2-4 gives the full variable domain: DVKVTQSSRYLVKRTGEKVFLECVQDMDHENMFWYRQDPGLGLRLIYFSYDVKMKEKGDIPEGYSVSREKKERFSLILESASTNQTSMYLCASSLSAEVGLRYFGAGTRLSVL.

This clonotype was picked up a small number of times. The CDR3 loop reads CASSQSPWGAGVEQYF. The CDR3 DNA follows: TGTGCCAGCAGCCAATCCCCCTGGGGAGCGGGAGTCGAGCAGTACTTC. This chain uses TRBV3-1 with TRBJ2-7; 8 positions match TRBD2. This CDR3 has 16 residues. The junction had 12 bases not matched to a gene; V was cut back by 2 bases and J by 6 bases. Germline V gene data show CDR1 as LGHDT and CDR2 as YNNKEL (reference sequence).

V and J are TRBV5-8 and TRBJ2-2; unclear D gene. Germline V gene sequence: CDR1 SGHTS, CDR2 YDEGEE. The CDR3 sequence is 17 residues long. V was pared by 0 bases and J by 6 bases, with 18 bases between. The CDR3 protein is CASSLVMATRSAGELFF. DNA for the CDR3: TGTGCCAGCAGCTTGGTTATGGCTACCCGGAGTGCCGGGGAGCTGTTTTTT.

This clonotype showed up many times. The J gene is TRBJ2-3, the V gene TRBV6-1; D possibly corresponds to TRBD2 (5 bases). V lost 2 bases and J lost 4, with 13 bases in between. CDR3 length equals 15 residues. Germline lookup yields CDR1 MNHNS and CDR2 SASEGT. The DNA of the CDR3 is TGTGCCAGCAGTGAAACGGCCGCGGGTCCAGATACGCAGTATTTT. Protein product: CASSETAAGPDTQYF.

This clonotype came up a few times. The chain carries TRBV29-1 and TRBJ2-6; tentatively, D is TRBD1 (5 bases). The V gene lost 4 bases and the J gene lost 0 bases, with 10 bases spanning the gap. Germline loops: CDR1 SQVTM, CDR2 ANQGSEA. The CDR3 consists of 15 residues. CDR3 DNA: TGCAGCGTTGCCCCGACAGCCTCTGGGGCCAACGTCCTGACTTTC. It encodes CSVAPTASGANVLTF.

This clonotype was seen more than once but under ten times. V usage is TRBV5-1 and J usage is TRBJ1-2, with 8 nucleotides matching TRBD1. Germline CDR1 reads SGHRS; CDR2 reads YFSETQ. The CDR3 is made up of 14 amino acids. Trimming cost V 0 bases and J 4 bases; bases outside gene matches: 2. CDR3 amino acids: CASSLGQGAYGYTF. The CDR3 DNA sequence: TGCGCCAGCAGCTTGGGGCAGGGGGCCTATGGCTACACCTTC.

This clonotype was counted at least ten times. This rearrangement joins TRBV13 to TRBJ1-2; no firm D call. The V gene lost 5 bases and the J gene lost 2 bases, with 15 bases spanning the gap. The CDR3 totals 15 residues. The germline V gene has CDR1 PRHDT and CDR2 FYEKMQ (reference sequence). The CDR3 DNA is TGTGCCAGCAGCCCAACCAGGCGGCAGAACTATGGCTACACCTTC. Its protein is CASSPTRRQNYGYTF.

This clonotype has more than one count but fewer than ten. The chain combines TRBV20-1 with TRBJ2-1; D uncertain. Germline V CDR1 and CDR2: DFQATT, SNEGSKA (reference sequence). V gave up 2 bases and J gave up 8 bases, with 4 bases separating them. CDR3 size: 10 residues. The DNA of the CDR3 is TGCAGTGCTAGAAACGATGAGCAGTTCTTC. Its protein is CSARNDEQFF.

This rearrangement joins TRBV29-1 to TRBJ2-1; D gene ambiguous. The CDR3 is 10 residues long. Germline V gene lookup returns CDR1 SQVTM and CDR2 ANQGSEA. CDR3 residues: CSVQYNEQFF. The CDR3, as DNA: TGCAGTGTGCAGTACAATGAGCAGTTCTTC.

There are many counts of this clonotype. The rearrangement uses TRBV28 and TRBJ1-4; D unclear. Germline V CDR1 and CDR2: MDHEN, SYDVKM. The V gene lost 2 bases and the J gene lost 10 bases, with 8 bases spanning the gap. The CDR3 consists of 12 residues. The CDR3 sequence is CASSLKSGKLFF. Written as DNA, the CDR3 is TGTGCCAGCAGTTTAAAGTCGGGAAAACTGTTTTTT.

This clonotype has ten or more counts. The V and J genes are TRBV4-2 and TRBJ1-1; D gene unclear. The CDR3 spans 20 residues. Looked up from germline, CDR1 is LGHNA and CDR2 is YNFKEQ. The V and J ends lost 2 bases and 0 bases respectively, with 25 bases between them. CDR3 bases: TGTGCCAGCAGCCAACTTCCCTTCTCAGGCAGTAAGACCATGAACACTGAAGCTTTCTTT. This codes for CASSQLPFSGSKTMNTEAFF.

This clonotype was found many times. V is TRBV20-1 and J is TRBJ2-3, with 12 bases that match TRBD2. The CDR3 runs to 16 residues. V shed 2 bases and J 4 bases; nucleotides not matched to a gene: 7. Germline CDR1 reads DFQATT; CDR2 reads SNEGSKA (reference sequence). CDR3 residues: CSARMPGLAGADTQYF. The CDR3 coding sequence is TGCAGTGCTAGAATGCCGGGACTAGCGGGCGCAGATACGCAGTATTTT.